Listed below are T cell receptor beta chains from one sample, sequenced in a study of blood T cells in healthy people across ages. TCRdb redid the calling of the 5' RACE reads with MiXCR, one entry per CDR3 protein. Of about 560,000 distinct CDR3 sequences in the sample, about 25% are singletons; the top ten hold approximately 3.6%. Another study also made use of these data, one on T cells of mothers and their children.

Source material: blood. The receptors shown here come from a boy aged 2 to 10 in good health. Each CDR3 is given with its conserved first and last residue. The order of the fields is clone size, D gene, J gene, V gene, CDR3 DNA, CDR3 protein. D genes are given only for firm matches. Clone size is not always given. Where it is, it says once, few, many or a class for expanded clones.

>NA|NA|TRBJ1-4|TRBV12-3/TRBV12-4
TGTGCCAGCAGTTTATCGGGACGGCCTAATGAAAAACTGTTTTTT
CASSLSGRPNEKLFF
>few|NA|TRBJ1-4|TRBV21-1
TGTGCCACCCAGGGTGGTGAAAAACTGTTTTTT
CATQGGEKLFF
>NA|NA|TRBJ1-3|TRBV5-1
TGCGCCAGCAGCTTGGCCGGAGAGGACACCATATATTTT
CASSLAGEDTIYF
>many|NA|TRBJ2-5|TRBV12-3/TRBV12-4
TGTGCCAGCAGTGACTTACAAGAGACCCAGTACTTC
CASSDLQETQYF
>NA|NA|TRBJ2-1|TRBV11-3
TGTGCCAGCAAAGCGGCAGACGCCTACAATGAGCAGTTCTTC
CASKAADAYNEQFF
>few|NA|TRBJ1-2|TRBV30
TGTGCCTGGAGTGTGGGGGACGGCTATGGCTACACCTTC
CAWSVGDGYGYTF
>few|NA|TRBJ2-1|TRBV7-9
TGTGCCAGCAGCTTAGACAGGTTAAGGGACAATGAGCAGTTCTTC
CASSLDRLRDNEQFF
>few|NA|TRBJ1-5|TRBV6-7
TGTGCCAGCAGTTATGGCTGTGGAGTAGACAGACGAAATCAGCCCCAGCATTTT
CASSYGCGVDRRNQPQHF
>many|TRBD1|TRBJ2-7|TRBV7-2
TGTGCCAGCAGCTTAGCGCTGGGACAGGGGCCCTACGAGCAGTACTTC
CASSLALGQGPYEQYF
>NA|NA|TRBJ2-1|TRBV3-1
TGTGCCAGCAGCCAAGGGGTCTACAATGAGCAGTTCTTC
CASSQGVYNEQFF
>NA|TRBD1|TRBJ2-5|TRBV5-1
TGCGCCAGCACCCAGGGGGCGGAGACCCAGTACTTC
CASTQGAETQYF
>NA|NA|TRBJ1-5|TRBV20-1
TGCAGTGCGGACCCGGAGGAGGGAGGGGGTCAGCCCCAGCATTTT
CSADPEEGGGQPQHF
>NA|NA|TRBJ2-5|TRBV27
TGTGCCAGCAGTTGGACGGATGGGAGAGAGACCCAGTACTTC
CASSWTDGRETQYF
>NA|NA|TRBJ2-3|TRBV3-1
TGTGCCAGCAGCCGCCTGGGGGGGCTCACAGATACGCAGTATTTT
CASSRLGGLTDTQYF
>NA|NA|TRBJ2-5|TRBV18
TGTGCCAGCTCACCAGCCGACGGGGTAGGGGAGACCCAGTACTTC
CASSPADGVGETQYF